These T cell receptor beta chains were read from a single sample in a study of T cells in Graves' hyperthyroidism and ophthalmopathy. TCRdb re-derived calls from the multiplex PCR reads in MiXCR, one entry per CDR3 protein. The sample shows fewer than 450,000 distinct CDR3 sequences, about 18% of them seen only once. The sequencing input was blood. The receptor set was obtained from a woman in her twenties or thirties with Graves' hyperthyroidism that later progressed to Graves' ophthalmopathy. The CDR3 runs from the conserved cysteine through the conserved F or W. Fields, in order: CDR3 DNA, CDR3 protein, clone size, V gene, D gene, J gene. The D gene is left open where the match is weak. The size of a clone is reported for some rows only, either as once, few or many, or as a class for expanded clones.

TGCAGCGTTGCTTATATCGGTGAAGCTTTCTTT CSVAYIGEAFF few TRBV29-1 . TRBJ1-1
TGTGCCAGCAGTTCTCGGACAGGGGGAAAAGAGACCCAGTACTTC CASSSRTGGKETQYF many TRBV12-3/TRBV12-4 TRBD1 TRBJ2-5
TGTGCCAGCAGTAACAACGGGGTAGCGGGAATCAATGAGCAGTTCTTC CASSNNGVAGINEQFF many TRBV27 TRBD2 TRBJ2-1
TGTGCCAGCGGCTGGGGGATGGGACAGGGGGCGAGAGGCACTGAAGCTTTCTTT CASGWGMGQGARGTEAFF many TRBV6-1 TRBD1 TRBJ1-1
TGTGCCAGCAGTTACCCGGCCGGACGGCCCTACAATGAGCAGTTCTTC CASSYPAGRPYNEQFF many TRBV6-2/TRBV6-3 . TRBJ2-1
TGCGCCAGCAGTGAAGGTAACCTTGGAAACACCATATATTTT CASSEGNLGNTIYF . TRBV10-2 . TRBJ1-3
TGCAGTGCTCCCCTAGCGGGAGGGCCTTTGGGTGAGCAGTTCTTC CSAPLAGGPLGEQFF many TRBV20-1 TRBD2 TRBJ2-1
TGTGCCAGCAGAGTGGGACAGGGGAACACTGAAGCTTTCTTT CASRVGQGNTEAFF . TRBV6-1 TRBD1 TRBJ1-1
TGCAGTGCTAGAGTCGGTACGGTGTCACCCCTCCACTTT CSARVGTVSPLHF . TRBV20-1 . TRBJ1-6
TGTGCCAGTTTAGGGACTGGCCGTCGGCTGGGCACCTACGAGCAGTACTTC CASLGTGRRLGTYEQYF many TRBV19 . TRBJ2-7
TGCGCCAGCAGCACGCGACTAGCGGGTGCCGATACGCAGTATTTT CASSTRLAGADTQYF few TRBV4-1 TRBD2 TRBJ2-3
TGTGCCAGTAGTCCGAGGCTTGGGGAGGACGCTGAAGCTTTCTTT CASSPRLGEDAEAFF . TRBV19 . TRBJ1-1
TGTGCCAGCAGTTTTGGACAGGCGGCGAAAGACTACACCTTC CASSFGQAAKDYTF many TRBV28 TRBD1 TRBJ1-2
TGCAGTGCTACAAGTGAAGGGGGCTCGGGTGAAAAACTGTTTTTT CSATSEGGSGEKLFF few TRBV20-1 TRBD1 TRBJ1-4
TGTGCCAGCAGAAGCGGCAGGGGGAAGGAGACCCAGTACTTC CASRSGRGKETQYF . TRBV6-2/TRBV6-3 TRBD1 TRBJ2-5
TGTGCCACCAGCAGAGATCCAGACAGACAATACGAGCAGTACTTC CATSRDPDRQYEQYF many TRBV15 . TRBJ2-7
TGTGCCAGCACTGAAGAGGGGTTCCATGGCTACACCTTC CASTEEGFHGYTF many TRBV2 . TRBJ1-2
TGTGCCATCAGCCCGGGACTAGCCGGCCTTTTGTGGGAGACCCAGTACTTC CAISPGLAGLLWETQYF many TRBV10-3 TRBD2 TRBJ2-5
TGTGCCAGCAGTTTATGGGATTTAGCGGGAGGGCCAGGGAATGAGCAGTTCTTC CASSLWDLAGGPGNEQFF . TRBV28 TRBD2 TRBJ2-1
TGTGCCAGCAGCTTAGTTTGGGTATCCCTTAAAGAGACCCAGTACTTC CASSLVWVSLKETQYF . TRBV7-2 . TRBJ2-5
TGTGCCAGTAGTACAACAGGGGCTGGGGCCAACGTCCTGACTTTC CASSTTGAGANVLTF few TRBV19 TRBD1 TRBJ2-6
TGTGCCAGCAGCTTAGATCGGCTAGCGGGTATCTCCTACAATGAGCAGTTCTTC CASSLDRLAGISYNEQFF many TRBV11-2 TRBD2 TRBJ2-1
TGCGCCAGCAGCTTGACATCGCGCACTGAAGCTTTCTTT CASSLTSRTEAFF . TRBV5-1 . TRBJ1-1
TGTGCCAGTAGTTCCCGACAGGGGCTTCCGAACACTGAAGCTTTCTTT CASSSRQGLPNTEAFF many TRBV19 TRBD1 TRBJ1-1
TGTGCCATCAGTGAAGGGCTAGCGGCTTCCTACGAGCAGTACTTC CAISEGLAASYEQYF many TRBV10-3 TRBD2 TRBJ2-7